These 18 T cell receptor beta chains were all obtained from the same sample, sequenced in a study of T cell repertoires in cytomegalovirus infection. Which antigens these TCRs recognize remains unknown. One entry per CDR3 protein results from TCRdb running MiXCR on the reads. The sample includes about 470,000 distinct CDR3 sequences, under 45% seen only once; the top ten take around two fifths. Specimen: cultured PBMCs, collected from culture after CMV antigen stimulation. Receptor source: a human donor in good health (CMV status not recorded). Some clones in this sample may be carry-over from other donors' samples.

The rearrangement uses TRBV6-6 and TRBJ1-2; 7 bases are a match to TRBD1. From germline, CDR1 is MNHNY and CDR2 SVGAGI (reference sequence). V was pared by 7 bases and J by 1 base, with 12 bases of the junction left unmatched. CDR3 length: 16 amino acids. For the CDR3, the DNA is TGTGCCAGCACCCAACCGGGACAGCGTTATAACTATGGCTACACCTTC. This translates into CASTQPGQRYNYGYTF.

This chain links TRBV11-3 with TRBJ2-2; 12 bases are a match to TRBD2. Germline assignment: CDR1 SGHNT and CDR2 YENEEA. The CDR3 loop spans 17 amino acids. The V and J ends lost 5 bases and 7 bases, in that order; junction bases with no gene match: 11. The CDR3 reads CASSPVASGGAGGELFF. The CDR3 bases are TGTGCCAGCAGCCCCGTGGCTAGCGGGGGGGCCGGCGGGGAGCTGTTTTTT. Based on the CDR3 plus reference TRBV11-3 and TRBJ2-2, the full variable domain is EAGVVQSPRYKIIEKKQPVAFWCNPISGHNTLYWYLQNLGQGPELLIRYENEEAVDDSQLPKDRFSAERLKGVDSTLKIQPAELGDSAVYLCASSPVASGGAGGELFFGEGSRLTVL.

This chain uses TRBV20-1 with TRBJ1-5; D unclear. This CDR3 region has 12 residues. Looked up from germline, CDR1 is DFQATT and CDR2 is SNEGSKA (reference sequence). Trimming removed 0 bases from V and 5 bases from J, with 5 bases in between. CDR3 protein: CSARDGDQPQHF. CDR3 nucleotides: TGCAGTGCTAGAGATGGTGATCAGCCCCAGCATTTT.

The rearrangement links TRBV12-3 or TRBV12-4 to TRBJ1-4; 10 bases are a match to TRBD1. The CDR3 sequence is 16 residues long. The J segment lost 6 bases and the V segment lost 1 base, leaving 5 bases of the junction unmatched. The DNA of the CDR3 is TGTGCCAGCAGTTTAGGGACAGGGGGTCGGGATGAAAAACTGTTTTTT. It yields the protein CASSLGTGGRDEKLFF.

The rearrangement links TRBV4-2 to TRBJ1-5; D gene ambiguous. This CDR3 has 15 residues. With 4 bases removed from V and 2 bases from J, the gap between germline ends came to 12 bases. Germline CDR1 reads LGHNA; CDR2 reads YNFKEQ. The CDR3 DNA reads TGTGCCAGCAGCCCCAGCGGGGAGGGCAATCAGCCCCAGCATTTT. Protein product: CASSPSGEGNQPQHF.

This sequence joins TRBV4-2 and TRBJ2-3; 9 bases line up with TRBD2. Germline loops: CDR1 LGHNA, CDR2 YNFKEQ. The trim removed 0 bases at V and 1 base at J, leaving 5 bases unmatched. This CDR3 region has 17 residues. The CDR3: CASSQEVGGGGTDTQYF. Here the CDR3 DNA reads TGTGCCAGCAGCCAAGAGGTCGGCGGGGGGGGCACAGATACGCAGTATTTT.

V usage is TRBV20-1 and J usage is TRBJ1-5; 7 bases line up with TRBD1. Germline trimming cut 6 bases from V and 5 bases from J; bases unmatched to any gene: 10. Germline assignment: CDR1 DFQATT and CDR2 SNEGSKA (reference sequence). The CDR3 has 14 residues. The CDR3 coding sequence is TGCAGTGCCGCAGACCCCAGGGGGGATCAGCCCCAGCATTTT. Protein product: CSAADPRGDQPQHF.

The table lists this clonotype with a few counts. The J gene is TRBJ2-7, the V gene TRBV7-6; possibly TRBD2 for D (5 bases). The CDR3 is 12 residues long. From germline, CDR1 is SGHVS and CDR2 FNYEAQ. The V and J ends lost 5 bases and 2 bases respectively, with 7 bases between them. This CDR3 is CASSREPYEQYF. Here the CDR3 DNA reads TGTGCCAGCAGCAGGGAGCCCTACGAGCAGTACTTC.

This clonotype was recorded a few times. The chain employs TRBV7-2 and TRBJ1-2; D is unclear. Deletions cut 0 bases from V and 4 bases from J, with 6 bases between. The CDR3 is made up of 13 amino acids. CDR1 and CDR2 (germline): SGHTA, FQGNSA. For the CDR3, the DNA is TGTGCCAGCAGCTTAGCGAGTGCCTATGGCTACACCTTC. Translation gives CASSLASAYGYTF.

This clonotype was counted a single time. The chain is built from TRBV12-3 or TRBV12-4 and TRBJ2-1; 8 bases are a match to TRBD2. Trimming at V came to 5 bases and at J to 2 bases, leaving 11 bases not matched to a gene. This CDR3 comprises 17 residues. The CDR3, as DNA: TGTGCCAGCAGTACCCTGGGCGGGGGGCTACCCTACAATGAGCAGTTCTTC. The encoded protein is CASSTLGGGLPYNEQFF.

This rearrangement joins TRBV29-1 to TRBJ2-5; TRBD2 might be the D (6 bases). V gave up 6 bases and J gave up 2 bases, with 13 bases separating them. The germline CDR1 and CDR2 sequences are SQVTM and ANQGSEA. The CDR3 spans 13 residues. Written as DNA, the CDR3 is TGCAGCGTGCCGGGAGTCGAACAAGAGACCCAGTACTTC. Translating it yields CSVPGVEQETQYF.

This clonotype was seen more than once but under ten times. V usage is TRBV7-2 and J usage is TRBJ1-1, with D unclear. Germline CDR1 and CDR2: SGHTA and FQGNSA. Deletions cut 1 base from V and 3 bases from J, with 6 bases between. The CDR3 has 13 residues. The CDR3 sequence is CASSLVPYTEAFF. CDR3 DNA: TGTGCCAGCAGCTTAGTCCCGTACACTGAAGCTTTCTTT.

The CDR3 coding sequence is TGTGCCACCGACAGGGGCCCAAACTATGGCTACACCTTC. Translating gives CATDRGPNYGYTF. V gene TRBV2 combines with J gene TRBJ1-2; TRBD1 agrees at 8 bases. J lost 2 bases, V lost 10 bases, and 6 bases had no gene match. This CDR3 has 13 amino acids. Germline V gene lookup returns CDR1 SNHLY and CDR2 FYNNEI.

This clonotype was counted between two and nine times. The CDR3 is CSVGSPYEQYF. In nucleotides, the CDR3 is TGCAGCGTTGGGTCTCCCTACGAGCAGTACTTC. The rearrangement joins TRBV29-1 to TRBJ2-7; D not certain. Trimming left V 4 bases short and J 2 bases short, with 6 bases between. Germline V gene sequence: CDR1 SQVTM, CDR2 ANQGSEA. This CDR3 contains 11 residues.

This clonotype was observed a handful of times. The chain has TRBV6-6 and TRBJ1-5, with 7 bases lining up with TRBD1. Germline-derived CDR1 and CDR2 are MNHNY and SVGAGI (reference sequence). CDR3 size: 14 residues. Trimming removed 3 bases from V and 5 bases from J; junction bases left unmatched: 4. The CDR3 nucleotides read TGTGCCAGCAGTTATTACAGGGGAGATCAGCCCCAGCATTTT. Protein: CASSYYRGDQPQHF.

The CDR3 sequence: CAISGGQGETQYF. CDR3 bases: TGTGCCATCAGTGGGGGACAGGGAGAGACCCAGTACTTC. The chain links TRBV10-3 to TRBJ2-5; 9 positions match TRBD1. J was trimmed by 4 bases and V by 4 bases; bases with no gene match: 1. CDR3 size: 13 residues. CDR1 ENHRY and CDR2 SYGVKD come from the germline V gene.

This chain connects TRBV7-2 to TRBJ2-5; 8 nucleotides align to TRBD2. Germline V gene sequence: CDR1 SGHTA, CDR2 FQGNSA. The junction had 9 bases not matched to a gene; V was cut back by 1 base and J by 5 bases. This CDR3 spans 16 amino acids. The CDR3 sequence is CASSLVPGTRLETQYF. The DNA for the CDR3 is TGTGCCAGCAGCTTAGTCCCCGGGACTAGATTGGAGACCCAGTACTTC.

The chain couples TRBV11-2 to TRBJ2-1, with TRBD2 as a possible D gene (6 bases). V was trimmed by 0 bases and J by 8 bases, leaving 17 bases between them. This CDR3 is 16 amino acids long. From germline, CDR1 is SGHAT and CDR2 FQNNGV. The CDR3 DNA reads as TGTGCCAGCAGCTTAGAGGGGGGTTGGGGCGGGGATGAGCAGTTCTTC. This sequence encodes CASSLEGGWGGDEQFF.